The rows below give T cell receptor beta chains drawn from one sample of a study of control samples from healthy donors and cancer patients. TCRdb's copy holds only in-frame clones and misses some; the assay was immunoSEQ multiplex PCR. The table shows approximately 150,000 clones, with roughly 93% occurring only once. The sequenced sample consisted of blood. Receptor source: a young man in good health. Each CDR3 is given with its conserved first and last residue. The order of the fields is J gene, V gene, CDR3 length, clone size, D gene, CDR3 protein, CDR3 DNA. D genes are given only for firm matches. Expanded clones get a size class; other rows say once, few or many, or leave the size out.

j_call: TRBJ2-2
v_call: TRBV19
cdr3_length: 14
clone_size: .
d_call: .
cdr3_aa: CATRGAGWDGELFF
cdr3_nt: TGTGCCACCAGGGGGGCAGGATGGGACGGGGAGCTGTTTTTT

j_call: TRBJ1-5
v_call: TRBV7-9
cdr3_length: 12
clone_size: once
d_call: .
cdr3_aa: CASSLSGKPQHF
cdr3_nt: TGTGCCAGCAGCTTAAGCGGTAAGCCCCAGCATTTT

j_call: TRBJ2-3
v_call: TRBV19
cdr3_length: 17
clone_size: once
d_call: .
cdr3_aa: CASSIGGPGAPDDTQYF
cdr3_nt: TGTGCCAGTAGTATAGGAGGTCCGGGGGCCCCTGACGATACGCAGTATTTT

j_call: TRBJ2-7
v_call: TRBV5-4
cdr3_length: 13
clone_size: .
d_call: .
cdr3_aa: CASSTGMTYEQYF
cdr3_nt: TGTGCCAGCAGCACGGGCATGACCTACGAGCAGTACTTC

j_call: TRBJ1-4
v_call: TRBV5-1
cdr3_length: 15
clone_size: once
d_call: .
cdr3_aa: CASSPPGGEGEKLFF
cdr3_nt: TGCGCCAGCAGCCCACCCGGGGGAGAGGGTGAAAAACTGTTTTTT

j_call: TRBJ1-6
v_call: TRBV14
cdr3_length: 12
clone_size: few
d_call: .
cdr3_aa: CASSRGDSPLHF
cdr3_nt: TGTGCCAGCAGCCGGGGCGATTCACCCCTCCACTTT

j_call: TRBJ1-5
v_call: TRBV5-6
cdr3_length: 17
clone_size: .
d_call: .
cdr3_aa: CASSFGGLAYSNQPQHF
cdr3_nt: TGTGCCAGCAGCTTTGGGGGGCTAGCTTATAGCAATCAGCCCCAGCATTTT

j_call: TRBJ2-3
v_call: TRBV12-3/TRBV12-4
cdr3_length: 13
clone_size: .
d_call: TRBD2
cdr3_aa: CASSLRTSGTQYF
cdr3_nt: TGTGCCAGCAGTTTGCGGACTAGCGGAACGCAGTATTTT

j_call: TRBJ1-1
v_call: TRBV7-9
cdr3_length: 16
clone_size: few
d_call: .
cdr3_aa: CASSLGTPAGPAEAFF
cdr3_nt: TGTGCCAGCAGCTTAGGGACCCCAGCAGGGCCGGCTGAAGCTTTCTTT

j_call: TRBJ2-7
v_call: TRBV11-2
cdr3_length: 13
clone_size: .
d_call: .
cdr3_aa: CASSSPWFYEQYF
cdr3_nt: TGTGCCAGCAGCTCCCCGTGGTTCTACGAGCAGTACTTC

j_call: TRBJ1-1
v_call: TRBV4-3
cdr3_length: 13
clone_size: .
d_call: .
cdr3_aa: CASRKTENTEAFF
cdr3_nt: TGCGCCAGCAGGAAGACGGAAAACACTGAAGCTTTCTTT

j_call: TRBJ2-7
v_call: TRBV9
cdr3_length: 13
clone_size: .
d_call: .
cdr3_aa: CASSHRGGYEQYF
cdr3_nt: TGTGCCAGCAGCCACAGGGGAGGGTACGAGCAGTACTTC

j_call: TRBJ1-2
v_call: TRBV6-4
cdr3_length: 15
clone_size: .
d_call: TRBD1
cdr3_aa: CASSDAGQGASGYTF
cdr3_nt: TGTGCCAGCAGTGACGCTGGACAGGGGGCTTCCGGGTACACCTTC

j_call: TRBJ2-1
v_call: TRBV6-2/TRBV6-3
cdr3_length: 13
clone_size: few
d_call: .
cdr3_aa: CASSYSDSNEQFF
cdr3_nt: TGTGCCAGCAGTTACTCGGACAGCAATGAGCAGTTCTTC

j_call: TRBJ1-2
v_call: TRBV7-9
cdr3_length: 13
clone_size: .
d_call: .
cdr3_aa: CASSRTGLRGYTF
cdr3_nt: TGTGCCAGCAGCCGAACCGGGCTTCGGGGCTACACCTTC

j_call: TRBJ2-1
v_call: TRBV4-1
cdr3_length: 15
clone_size: .
d_call: .
cdr3_aa: CASSPIHGDHNEQFF
cdr3_nt: TGCGCCAGCAGCCCCATCCACGGGGACCACAATGAGCAGTTCTTC

j_call: TRBJ1-4
v_call: TRBV18
cdr3_length: 15
clone_size: .
d_call: .
cdr3_aa: CASSPQGALGGKLFF
cdr3_nt: TGTGCCAGCTCACCACAAGGCGCCCTTGGGGGAAAACTGTTTTTT

j_call: TRBJ2-7
v_call: TRBV7-2
cdr3_length: 15
clone_size: .
d_call: .
cdr3_aa: CASSLAVEVGYEQYF
cdr3_nt: TGTGCCAGCAGCTTAGCGGTGGAGGTCGGCTACGAGCAGTACTTC

j_call: TRBJ1-1
v_call: TRBV6-6
cdr3_length: 16
clone_size: .
d_call: .
cdr3_aa: CASSYLVEGGSTEAFF
cdr3_nt: TGTGCCAGCAGTTACTTAGTAGAGGGGGGGAGCACTGAAGCTTTCTTT

j_call: TRBJ1-6
v_call: TRBV12-5
cdr3_length: 19
clone_size: .
d_call: .
cdr3_aa: CASGLGARTGDTQSSPLHF
cdr3_nt: TGTGCTAGTGGGCTTGGGGCCCGGACTGGGGACACCCAATCATCACCCCTCCACTTT

j_call: TRBJ2-7
v_call: TRBV30
cdr3_length: 14
clone_size: .
d_call: TRBD1
cdr3_aa: CAWRPGQGASEQYF
cdr3_nt: TGTGCCTGGAGACCGGGACAGGGGGCTTCCGAGCAGTACTTC

j_call: TRBJ1-2
v_call: TRBV7-9
cdr3_length: 16
clone_size: .
d_call: .
cdr3_aa: CASSLEGGGPDYGYTF
cdr3_nt: TGTGCCAGCAGCTTAGAAGGCGGGGGCCCAGACTATGGCTACACCTTC

j_call: TRBJ1-5
v_call: TRBV7-9
cdr3_length: 15
clone_size: few
d_call: .
cdr3_aa: CASSGDGLRGQPQHF
cdr3_nt: TGTGCCAGCAGCGGGGACGGGCTTAGGGGACAGCCCCAGCATTTT

j_call: TRBJ1-3
v_call: TRBV6-5
cdr3_length: 15
clone_size: .
d_call: .
cdr3_aa: CASSYGRPSGNTIYF
cdr3_nt: TGTGCCAGCAGTTATGGCAGACCCTCTGGAAACACCATATATTTT

j_call: TRBJ1-1
v_call: TRBV7-2
cdr3_length: 16
clone_size: .
d_call: TRBD1
cdr3_aa: CASHRPGGGENTEAFF
cdr3_nt: TGTGCCAGCCACCGCCCAGGGGGCGGTGAGAACACTGAAGCTTTCTTT

j_call: TRBJ1-1
v_call: TRBV19
cdr3_length: 15
clone_size: .
d_call: .
cdr3_aa: CASSKGLGGRTEAFF
cdr3_nt: TGTGCCAGTAGTAAAGGTCTGGGGGGCCGAACTGAAGCTTTCTTT

j_call: TRBJ2-7
v_call: TRBV3-1/TRBV3-2
cdr3_length: 20
clone_size: .
d_call: .
cdr3_aa: CASSQVSFHRMVHHRYEQYF
cdr3_nt: TGTGCCAGCAGCCAAGTCTCATTCCATCGGATGGTCCATCACCGTTACGAGCAGTACTTC

j_call: TRBJ2-7
v_call: TRBV2
cdr3_length: 15
clone_size: .
d_call: TRBD1
cdr3_aa: CATHVGDRGSYEQYF
cdr3_nt: TGTGCCACCCATGTAGGGGACAGGGGATCTTACGAGCAGTACTTC

j_call: TRBJ1-5
v_call: TRBV2
cdr3_length: 16
clone_size: .
d_call: TRBD1
cdr3_aa: CASNGIPGQTNQPQHF
cdr3_nt: TGTGCCAGCAATGGGATCCCGGGACAGACCAATCAGCCCCAGCATTTT

j_call: TRBJ1-2
v_call: TRBV5-6
cdr3_length: 15
clone_size: .
d_call: .
cdr3_aa: CASSLGLGANYGYTF
cdr3_nt: TGTGCCAGCAGCTTGGGATTGGGGGCTAACTATGGCTACACCTTC

j_call: TRBJ1-1
v_call: TRBV27
cdr3_length: 13
clone_size: .
d_call: .
cdr3_aa: CASRMFGVTEAFF
cdr3_nt: TGTGCCAGCAGAATGTTTGGAGTCACTGAAGCTTTCTTT

j_call: TRBJ2-7
v_call: TRBV5-5
cdr3_length: 14
clone_size: .
d_call: .
cdr3_aa: CASSADSSSYEQYF
cdr3_nt: TGTGCCAGCAGCGCGGACTCTAGTTCCTACGAGCAGTACTTC

j_call: TRBJ1-1
v_call: TRBV12-3/TRBV12-4
cdr3_length: 13
clone_size: .
d_call: TRBD1
cdr3_aa: CASTLMRGPEAFF
cdr3_nt: TGTGCCAGCACTCTAATGAGGGGGCCTGAAGCTTTCTTT

j_call: TRBJ2-2
v_call: TRBV5-1
cdr3_length: 16
clone_size: .
d_call: .
cdr3_aa: CASSSTTSPNTGELFF
cdr3_nt: TGCGCCAGCAGCTCGACCACCTCCCCGAACACCGGGGAGCTGTTTTTT

j_call: TRBJ1-2
v_call: TRBV7-9
cdr3_length: 15
clone_size: once
d_call: TRBD1
cdr3_aa: CASSLGQGALLGYTF
cdr3_nt: TGTGCCAGCAGCCTGGGACAGGGGGCGCTTCTTGGCTACACCTTC

j_call: TRBJ1-1
v_call: TRBV9
cdr3_length: 13
clone_size: .
d_call: .
cdr3_aa: CASSVQGGTEAFF
cdr3_nt: TGTGCCAGCAGCGTTCAGGGTGGAACTGAAGCTTTCTTT

j_call: TRBJ2-3
v_call: TRBV4-3
cdr3_length: 17
clone_size: .
d_call: .
cdr3_aa: CASSQDLGLTSTDTQYF
cdr3_nt: TGCGCCAGCAGCCAAGACTTGGGACTTACTAGCACAGATACGCAGTATTTT

j_call: TRBJ1-4
v_call: TRBV19
cdr3_length: 15
clone_size: .
d_call: .
cdr3_aa: CASKIAGLPNEKLFF
cdr3_nt: TGTGCCAGTAAGATCGCGGGACTGCCTAATGAAAAACTGTTTTTT

j_call: TRBJ2-1
v_call: TRBV5-1
cdr3_length: 16
clone_size: .
d_call: .
cdr3_aa: CASSLALSSPPHEQFF
cdr3_nt: TGCGCCAGCAGCTTGGCTTTGAGTAGTCCTCCCCATGAGCAGTTCTTC

j_call: TRBJ2-1
v_call: TRBV5-6
cdr3_length: 13
clone_size: .
d_call: .
cdr3_aa: CASSPGTDNEQFF
cdr3_nt: TGTGCCAGCAGCCCCGGGACGGACAATGAGCAGTTCTTC

j_call: TRBJ2-1
v_call: TRBV5-1
cdr3_length: 17
clone_size: once
d_call: .
cdr3_aa: CASSSDRLDSSYNEQFF
cdr3_nt: TGCGCCAGCAGCTCCGACCGTCTAGATAGCTCCTACAATGAGCAGTTCTTC

j_call: TRBJ2-6
v_call: TRBV13
cdr3_length: 18
clone_size: .
d_call: TRBD2
cdr3_aa: CASSPPAGGPGGANVLTF
cdr3_nt: TGTGCCAGCAGCCCACCAGCGGGAGGGCCAGGTGGGGCCAACGTCCTGACTTTC